The 20 T cell receptor beta chains reported below all come from one sample, sequenced in a study of vaccination and CD4 T cells after COVID-19. Noted time point: late sampling 161 to 241 days after vaccination in three convalescent patients. TCRdb called the PCR reads again in MiXCR, with one record for every CDR3 protein. The sample includes approximately 30,000 distinct CDR3 sequences, 45% to 65% of them seen just once. Sequenced material: CD4+ T cells from blood, taken about 7 months after SARS-CoV-2 vaccination. Receptors originate from a human donor who had recovered from COVID-19.

V is TRBV5-1 and J is TRBJ2-3; the D call may be TRBD1 or TRBD2 (5 bases each). Per germline, CDR1 SGHRS and CDR2 YFSETQ. With 0 bases removed from V and 6 bases from J, the gap between germline ends came to 8 bases. This CDR3 is 13 amino acids long. DNA for the CDR3: TGCGCCAGCAGCTTGGTTCGGGGCGATACGCAGTATTTT. Its protein is CASSLVRGDTQYF.

J is TRBJ2-3 and V is TRBV2, with a weak D call TRBD2 (6 bases). The CDR3 loop spans 15 amino acids. From germline, CDR1 is SNHLY and CDR2 FYNNEI. The V and J ends lost 8 bases and 0 bases respectively, with 15 bases between them. The CDR3 DNA sequence: TGTGCCAGCGCCAGGGACTCTACTAGCACAGATACGCAGTATTTT. Translating it yields CASARDSTSTDTQYF. Full variable domain (rest looked up from reference TRBV2 and TRBJ2-3): EPEVTQTPSHQVTQMGQEVILRCVPISNHLYFYWYRQILGQKVEFLVSFYNNEISEKSEIFDDQFSVERPDGSNFTLKIRSTKLEDSAMYFCASARDSTSTDTQYFGPGTRLTVL.

This clonotype appeared once. J is TRBJ2-1 and V is TRBV15, with D hard to call. There are 14 residues in the CDR3. The V gene's germline CDR1 is LNHNV and CDR2 YYDKDF (reference sequence). V lost 0 bases, J lost 8 bases, and 11 bases lay in between. The CDR3 DNA reads TGTGCCACCAGCAGAGATTCCCTTTACTATGAGCAGTTCTTC. Translation: CATSRDSLYYEQFF.

The V call is TRBV28, the J call TRBJ2-4; TRBD2 agrees at 9 bases. Germline V gene data show CDR1 as MDHEN and CDR2 as SYDVKM. The CDR3 totals 19 residues. J gave up 6 bases and V 3 bases, and 18 bases lay outside the gene matches. The DNA for the CDR3 is TGTGCCAGCAGTTTTGGGGAGTGGCGGGAGGGAACCCCCCCAAACATTCAGTACTTC. This encodes CASSFGEWREGTPPNIQYF.

The chain links TRBV27 to TRBJ2-7; D unresolved. The germline gives CDR1 MNHEY, CDR2 SMNVEV (reference sequence). The length of the CDR3 is 14 residues. The V gene lost 5 bases and the J gene lost 3 bases, with 14 bases spanning the gap. The CDR3 DNA reads TGTGCCAGCAGTCCGGGCGTCCCCGGCTACGAGCAGTACTTC. As protein: CASSPGVPGYEQYF.

The sample holds a few counts of this clonotype. The chain is built from TRBV19 and TRBJ2-1; D is undetermined. Germline V gene sequence: CDR1 LNHDA, CDR2 SQIVND (reference sequence). Trimming took 3 bases from V and 2 from J, leaving 14 bases between them. This CDR3 contains 16 residues. This CDR3 reads CASSMDRTDPYNEQFF. CDR3 bases: TGTGCCAGTAGTATGGATCGGACGGACCCCTACAATGAGCAGTTCTTC.

V is TRBV15 and J is TRBJ2-2; D uncertain. The CDR3 totals 13 residues. Germline CDR1 is LNHNV and CDR2 is YYDKDF (reference sequence). V gave up 0 bases and J gave up 5 bases, with 4 bases separating them. Here the CDR3 DNA reads TGTGCCACCAGCAGAGATGAAACCGGGGAGCTGTTTTTT. Residues: CATSRDETGELFF.

The chain recombines TRBV18 with TRBJ1-5, with unresolved D. V lost 2 bases, J lost 7 bases, and 6 bases lay in between. CDR3 length equals 12 residues. Germline V lookup: CDR1 KGHSH, CDR2 LQKENI. DNA of the CDR3: TGTGCCAGCTCACCAACCGGGCAGCCCCAGCATTTT. Residues: CASSPTGQPQHF.

In nucleotides, the CDR3 is TGCAGTGCCGGAAGGGTGGGGCAGCCCCAGCATTTT. Amino acids: CSAGRVGQPQHF. V is TRBV20-1 and J is TRBJ1-5, with D hard to call. Trimming left V 6 bases short and J 7 bases short, with 13 bases between. Germline V gene data show CDR1 as DFQATT and CDR2 as SNEGSKA (reference sequence). This CDR3 region has 12 residues.

The J gene is TRBJ2-7, the V gene TRBV5-4, with a tentative D call TRBD2 (6 bases). The germline CDR1 and CDR2 sequences are SGHNT and YYREEE (reference sequence). V lost 6 bases, J lost 7 bases, and 20 bases lay in between. This CDR3 is built from 14 residues. The CDR3 protein is CASTLRGKSWEQYF. CDR3 DNA: TGTGCCAGCACCCTTCGGGGGAAATCTTGGGAGCAGTACTTC. Supplemented by reference TRBV5-4 and TRBJ2-7, the full variable domain reads ETGVTQSPTHLIKTRGQQVTLRCSSQSGHNTVSWYQQALGQGPQFIFQYYREEENGRGNFPPRFSGLQFPNYSSELNVNALELDDSALYLCASTLRGKSWEQYFGPGTRLTVT.

This chain joins TRBV20-1 and TRBJ2-3, with D tentatively TRBD2 (5 bases). The CDR3 has 14 residues. V was pared by 1 base and J by 6 bases, with 14 bases between. Germline V CDR1 and CDR2: DFQATT, SNEGSKA (reference sequence). The CDR3 DNA reads as TGCAGTGCTAGAGCGGGGTCCACTTGGGATACGCAGTATTTT. It codes for CSARAGSTWDTQYF.

The chain combines TRBV20-1 with TRBJ1-1; D unresolved. Looked up from germline, CDR1 is DFQATT and CDR2 is SNEGSKA (reference sequence). CDR3 length: 15 amino acids. V was trimmed by 3 bases and J by 3 bases, leaving 17 bases between them. This CDR3 is CSASWAGQGYTEAFF. As DNA, the CDR3 is TGCAGTGCTAGTTGGGCAGGCCAAGGGTACACTGAAGCTTTCTTT.

V and J are TRBV6-1 and TRBJ1-4; the D is unclear. V lost 7 bases, J lost 6 bases, and 15 bases lay in between. The CDR3 is 14 residues long. The germline V gene encodes CDR1 MNHNS and CDR2 SASEGT. In DNA, the CDR3 is TGTGCCAGCAACCCAGGAGGTCGGGATGAAAAACTGTTTTTT. The encoded protein is CASNPGGRDEKLFF.

The chain links TRBV11-2 to TRBJ2-1, with TRBD2 identical over 7 bases. The CDR3 extends over 15 amino acids. Germline CDR1 reads SGHAT; CDR2 reads FQNNGV. V lost 1 base to trimming and J lost 6 bases; unmatched junction nucleotides: 6. This CDR3 is CASSLGGGDVNEQFF. In nucleotides, the CDR3 is TGTGCCAGCAGCTTAGGGGGAGGGGACGTCAATGAGCAGTTCTTC.

This clonotype appeared a few times. V usage is TRBV7-9 and J usage is TRBJ1-2; D is undetermined. The CDR3 runs to 16 residues. Trimming left V 1 base short and J 2 bases short, with 14 bases between. Germline V CDR1 and CDR2: SEHNR, FQNEAQ (reference sequence). CDR3 residues: CASSLVPVTINYGYTF. The CDR3 DNA follows: TGTGCCAGCAGCTTAGTACCCGTGACTATAAACTATGGCTACACCTTC.

The chain links TRBV20-1 to TRBJ2-1; 11 bases line up with TRBD2. Unmatched junction bases numbered 14, after V lost 0 bases and J lost 7 bases. The CDR3 has 18 amino acids. Germline V gene data show CDR1 as DFQATT and CDR2 as SNEGSKA (reference sequence). CDR3 bases: TGCAGTGCTAGAGATCCCTCTCTAGCGGGAGGTAGGGGTAATGAGCAGTTCTTC. Its translation: CSARDPSLAGGRGNEQFF.

This clonotype was observed a handful of times. This chain links TRBV20-1 with TRBJ2-7; TRBD2 agrees at 13 bases. Germline values: CDR1 DFQATT, CDR2 SNEGSKA (reference sequence). The CDR3 contains 17 residues. V gave up 1 base and J gave up 6 bases; unmatched junction bases: 12. This CDR3 reads CSARAGTGTSGTAEQYF. The CDR3 nucleotides read TGCAGTGCTAGAGCCGGGACTGGGACTAGCGGGACTGCCGAGCAGTACTTC.

This chain joins TRBV7-2 and TRBJ2-7, with 7 bases matching TRBD1. V lost 2 bases to trimming and J lost 5 bases; unmatched junction nucleotides: 9. CDR3 length: 15 amino acids. CDR1 is SGHTA, CDR2 FQGNSA, per germline. The DNA for the CDR3 is TGTGCCAGCAGCTTAACCCCGACAGGGCGGCACGAGCAGTACTTC. Residues: CASSLTPTGRHEQYF. The entire variable domain, with the rest obtained from reference TRBV7-2 and TRBJ2-7, is as follows: GAGVSQSPSNKVTEKGKDVELRCDPISGHTALYWYRQSLGQGLEFLIYFQGNSAPDKSGLPSDRFSAERTGGSVSTLTIQRTQQEDSAVYLCASSLTPTGRHEQYFGPGTRLTVT.

The sample holds a few counts of this clonotype. The V gene is TRBV6-2 or TRBV6-3, the J gene TRBJ2-7, with 8 nucleotides matching TRBD2. The V gene's germline CDR1 is MNHEY and CDR2 SVGEGT. There are 14 residues in the CDR3. The ends lost 2 bases at V and 4 bases at J; junction bases unmatched: 4. CDR3 sequence (DNA): TGTGCCAGCAGTTACGGTTTAGCGGGATACGAGCAGTACTTC. It is translated as CASSYGLAGYEQYF.

The V gene is TRBV25-1, the J gene TRBJ2-5; unclear D gene. The CDR3 has 12 amino acids. Germline V CDR1 and CDR2: MGHDK, SYGVNS. V was clipped by 5 bases and J by 3 bases, with 7 bases between them. In DNA, the CDR3 is TGTGCCAGCAGTATTGGGAAAGAGACCCAGTACTTC. Translated, it gives CASSIGKETQYF.